What follows describes a single T cell receptor (beta chain). Its cognate antigen has yet to be identified. The record has no base qualities; no much larger clone is one base away. This sample stems from a study of cytomegalovirus exposure and HLA in healthy donors (dated by TCRdb to 2015 to 2018). At the level of the whole study: An earlier analysis of fewer than 750 of the donors reported 276 Gb of sequence data and roughly 120 million unique TCR beta sequences obtained from around 180 million T cells. An early release covering 550 to 700 HLA-typed donors comprised approximately 290 gigabases of sequencing data and tens of millions of unique TCR sequences. Among the approximately 420 genotyped donors, around 81% belonged to the genetic ancestry cluster associated with self-reported Caucasian donors. The aim of the study was to test whether cataloging public T cell receptors could identify signatures of past pathogen exposure. The study used immunosequencing to profile the T cell repertoires of 666 subjects and linked those repertoires to cytomegalovirus serostatus. In addition to the first cohort of several hundred subjects, a separate validation cohort of 120 different subjects was used. To predict cytomegalovirus infection status, the study brought together high-throughput TCR immunosequencing, statistical association of individual TCRs with disease status, and machine learning. To study patterns of TCR occurrence, a later analysis re-analyzed previously published TCR beta repertoires from around 700 donors and added high-resolution HLA genotyping. Rather than using new phenotypic data, the later analysis identified candidate immune exposures from TCR beta sequences and from how often those sequences occurred across donors. In an earlier analysis of roughly 540 of the donors, high-throughput TCR beta sequencing was used to judge whether each TCR beta V gene segment behaved as functional or pseudogenic. Alongside the repertoire data, information on donor age, sex, ethnicity and CMV serostatus was compiled. A later genetic analysis took genome-wide SNP genotypes for about 65% of the 666 donors and used that subset as a discovery cohort. Every repertoire in the discovery cohort had been generated on one and the same sequencing platform. HLA typing included class I and class II loci at four-digit resolution. Typing coverage differed by locus: A, B, C, DRB1 and DQB1 were typed in about 620-640 donors, DQA1 in 500 to 550, DPA1 in nearly 610, and DPB1 in 400 to 480. Because of strong linkage in the cohort, roughly five DR-DQ haplotypes were treated as single units for association and clustering. Among approximately 370 genotyped donors of the cohort, an average of approximately 240,000 unique TCR beta nucleotide sequences was sequenced per donor, of which 15% to 20% were non-productive. The full study reports these points: Most TCR sequences were seen in very few donors, while some public TCRs were found in many individuals. Roughly uniform sequencing depth across donors was assumed in presence/absence analyses, although this assumption may not hold. According to a later analysis, parvovirus B19, influenza, CMV and Epstein-Barr virus appeared linked to several top co-occurrence clusters. The sequencing pipeline was judged likely to have produced a cluster of highly shared sequence variants as a technical artifact. A later genetic analysis reported fewer N-insertions in productive TCRs among donors in an Asian-associated ancestry cluster than the approximately 700-donor mean. Because counts were too low, 15 to 20 rarely observed V segments, including chromosome 9 orphons, were left out of the earlier analysis of 500 to 650 of the donors. In a later genetic analysis, a missense DCLRE1C variant was associated with V-gene and J-gene trimming of TCR beta chains, and the association was replicated in an independent cohort. Correlated functional status among segregating V segments might reflect linkage disequilibrium, but an unknown experimental factor could not be ruled out. According to the authors, the approach could potentially be generalized to other disease states and immunological phenotypes. The classifier was reported to diagnose cytomegalovirus status with high specificity and sensitivity in both the original and validation cohorts. Because some donors lacked HLA typing at each locus, the association tests relied only on the typed subset. Assigning TCR associations to individual alleles was difficult when HLA alleles, especially DR and DQ, strongly co-occurred. In vitro tests confirmed that a few of the cytomegalovirus-associated TCR beta chains recognize cytomegalovirus antigens. A later analysis found that most CMV-associated TCR beta chains appeared HLA-restricted, with HLA associations seemingly driven largely by CMV exposure. According to a later analysis, TCR association rates differed among HLA loci, with DRB1 alleles showing the most associated TCRs and HLA-C alleles showing the fewest. CMV serostatus was the only immune exposure information available for the cohort. In a later analysis, HLA-associated TCR beta chains were found to be more clonally expanded and to have lower generation probabilities than equally common non-associated chains. Some IMGT-functional V segments, including TRBV6-2 and TRBV6-3, could not be distinguished by the 87-base-pair reads and were therefore excluded. A further reported finding was that TCR beta sequences accurately predicted the HLA-A and HLA-B alleles for most subjects in the first cohort. The study listed over 150 TCR beta chains as associated with cytomegalovirus. Only TCR beta chains were sequenced in this cohort, and the absence of alpha or paired-chain data limited detectable features. A later analysis associated 16,951 TCR beta sequences with specific HLA alleles at a false discovery rate of 0.05. In an earlier analysis of 587 of the donors, most TCR beta V segments were observed in productive rearrangements about 90% or about 30% of the time, broadly matching IMGT annotations.

Trimming costs V 3 bases and J 0 bases, and their ends lie 15 bases apart. The germline V gene (reference sequence) provides CDR1 LNHDA and CDR2 SQIVND. The CDR3 sequence holds 17 residues, the cysteine and phenylalanine included. CDR3 DNA is the only sequence kept; it has 51 bases, read in frame from the first base. In total, 630 or so healthy bone marrow donors made up the cohort. All cohort members were sampled while nominally healthy, although unrecorded immune exposures were likely present. The donor tested CMV seronegative and was one of the 352 seronegative cohort members. A peripheral blood sample was provided by each donor, and peripheral blood mononuclear cells were used for TCR beta sequencing. Genomic DNA extraction from the blood cell samples was performed with the Qiagen DNeasy Blood Extraction Kit. The library was obtained by the immunoSEQ multiplex PCR assay. The multiplex PCR relied on a mix of 60 forward primers for TCR Vbeta segments and 13 reverse primers for TCR Jbeta segments. A multiplex PCR assay on genomic DNA amplified the CDR3 region of rearranged TCR beta genes. Amplified TCR beta libraries were sequenced as 87-base-pair reads on the Illumina HiSeq System. The original pipeline was this. In a later analysis, tens of millions of unique TCR beta chains were counted across the approximately 640 repertoires, and around 10 million of these chains were shared by at least two donors. Raw reads were error-corrected and collapsed into unique sequences by a nearest-neighbor algorithm in which closely related sequences were merged to remove PCR and sequencing errors. Alignment of CDR3 sequences to IMGT reference sequences was used to assign V, D and J gene segments. For a sequence to be retained, at least a six-nucleotide match to both a V gene segment and a J gene segment was required. Rearrangements were called productive when the CDR3 lacked stop codons and stayed in frame with V and J; all others were non-productive. Following IMGT convention, CDR3 was defined as the stretch from the second conserved V-encoded cysteine to the conserved J-encoded phenylalanine. Sequences without an unambiguous match to a single V gene segment were excluded from the earlier analysis of about 630 of the donors. An earlier analysis of about 600 of the donors called V segments functional above 56.7% productive rearrangements and segregating when the between-donor standard deviation exceeded 5%. A statistical classification framework was built for diagnosing cytomegalovirus status from the catalog of TCR beta chain sequences. A later analysis assigned V and J genes by comparing TCR nucleotide sequences with IMGT/GENE-DB human TR gene sequences. The TCRdist pipeline was used in a later analysis to assign CDR3 sequences and most-parsimonious VDJ recombination scenarios. In a later analysis, each TCR beta chain was defined by its CDR3 amino acid sequence together with its V-gene family, and reads lacking a unique V-gene family were excluded. In a later analysis, nearly 600 highly shared, low-generation-probability nucleotide sequences were removed to address suspected cross-contamination and a sequencing artifact. For each public chain, a later analysis derived a clonal expansion index from normalized ranks of inferred template counts within each repertoire. In a later analysis, generation probabilities were computed using a VDJ recombination model fitted to out-of-frame rearrangements, and the results were checked against IGoR. In a later analysis, TCR-TCR, TCR-HLA and TCR-CMV co-occurrence was scored with hypergeometric tests, and a repertoire-size bias correction was applied to TCR pairs. False discovery rates were estimated in a later analysis by permuting HLA or CMV assignments 20 times. A later analysis grouped co-occurring TCRs with DBSCAN, adding TCRdist sequence similarity when clustering within HLA-allele-positive subsets. Repertoires with fewer than 30,000 or more than 120,000 public chains were left out of co-occurrence clustering, as were five repertoires with anomalous nucleotide sharing. Drawn from immuneACCESS, this table holds only the in-frame rearrangements with V and J called that TCRdb kept. Clones are partly lost; checked studies trace under half to an unresolved V gene and leave the rest unexplained. From that table come the V and J calls and clone size; the DNA was used to work out D and trimming. In this sample the table shows about 180,000 clones, 60% to 85% of which occur a single time. Just under 3% of the sample goes to the ten largest clones.

The chain joins TRBV19 to TRBJ1-3; the D region possibly corresponds to TRBD1 (6 bases align). The sequencing sample was made of PBMCs. This receptor was obtained from a male donor in good health and CMV-seronegative. The DNA is as follows: TGTGCCAGTAGTATGCGCACAGGGATGAGCTCTGGAAACACCATATATTTT. Its translation is CASSMRTGMSSGNTIYF.